The 27 T cell receptor beta chains given below trace back to one sample, sequenced in a study of Tregs in tolerant kidney transplant recipients. TCRdb keeps only in-frame clones here, not all; method: immunoSEQ multiplex PCR. The sample shows more than 1,500 clones, about half of them seen only once. For these TCRs, the target antigens are not known. The sample taken for sequencing was Tregs from blood cultured with allogeneic cells. The receptors stem from a human donor in good health.

This clone is labeled as medium-sized. V and J are TRBV6-5 and TRBJ2-3; D gene unclear. CDR1 MNHEY and CDR2 SVGAGI come from the germline V gene. The CDR3 runs 11 residues. Trimming stripped 6 bases from V and 4 bases from J, with 5 bases between. The CDR3 nucleotides are TGTGCCAGCAGGACGCCAGATACGCAGTATTTT. Its translation: CASRTPDTQYF.

This clone was counted between two and nine times. The chain carries TRBV5-4 and TRBJ2-1; TRBD2 is a possible D gene (6 bases). V lost 3 bases to trimming and J lost 6 bases, with 10 bases between them. CDR1 and CDR2 from the germline V gene are SGHNT and YYREEE (reference sequence). The CDR3 is 13 amino acids. DNA of the CDR3: TGTGCCAGCAGCTGGGGGGACTTCAATGAGCAGTTCTTC. Its protein product is CASSWGDFNEQFF.

This clone was found a few times. The chain is built from TRBV11-3 and TRBJ1-1; D unclear. The V and J ends lost 3 bases and 11 bases respectively, with 28 bases between them. The germline V gene encodes CDR1 SGHNT and CDR2 YENEEA. The CDR3 consists of 17 residues. CDR3 in DNA: TGTGCCAGCAGCTTCGTGGCGGGAGGAGGAACTTCCGTGGGGGCTTTCTTT. It yields the protein CASSFVAGGGTSVGAFF.

The chain employs TRBV27 and TRBJ2-5; tentative D call: TRBD1 (5 bases). The CDR3 consists of 15 residues. The V end was cut by 5 bases, the J end by 5 bases, with 18 bases between. Germline CDR1 reads MNHEY; CDR2 reads SMNVEV (reference sequence). Here the CDR3 reads CASSQTRRAGETQYF. CDR3 in DNA: TGTGCCAGCAGTCAAACCCGTAGGGCAGGGGAGACCCAGTACTTC.

By sample fraction, this clone is medium-sized (0.01 to 0.1%). The chain uses TRBV10-3 and TRBJ2-7, with D perhaps matching TRBD2 (7 bases). Trimming took off 11 bases at V and 4 bases at J, with 30 bases between the two ends. Germline V lookup: CDR1 ENHRY, CDR2 SYGVKD. The CDR3 spans 17 residues. Here the CDR3 DNA reads TGTGCCTCCCGAAAGGGGGGGCCCCGAAACGGACAGTACGAGCAGTACTTC. Its protein product is CASRKGGPRNGQYEQYF.

The chain links TRBV18 to TRBJ2-3; TRBD2 matches at 7 bases. V lost 11 bases to trimming and J lost 4 bases; unmatched junction nucleotides: 12. The CDR3 consists of 14 residues. The germline gives CDR1 KGHSH, CDR2 LQKENI. The CDR3 loop reads CAGSGVAGPDTQYF. In DNA form, the CDR3 reads TGTGCCGGTTCCGGGGTAGCGGGTCCAGATACGCAGTATTTT. The variable domain in full, completed from reference TRBV18 and TRBJ2-3, reads NAGVMQNPRHLVRRRGQEARLRCSPMKGHSHVYWYRQLPEEGLKFMVYLQKENIIDESGMPKERFSAEFPKEGPSILRIQQVVRGDSAAYFCAGSGVAGPDTQYFGPGTRLTVL.

By proportion, this clone is medium-sized (0.01 to 0.1%). Here the CDR3 DNA reads TGTGCCAGTAGTACAGCAGGGGCCTATGGCTACACCTTC. It encodes CASSTAGAYGYTF. The gene calls are TRBV19 and TRBJ1-2; a possible D gene is TRBD1 (6 bases). The ends were cut back, 4 bases at V and 4 bases at J, with 10 bases in the middle. This CDR3 has 13 amino acids. CDR1 is LNHDA, CDR2 SQIVND, per germline (reference sequence). The variable domain in full, with the rest retrieved from reference TRBV19 and TRBJ1-2, is DGGITQSPKYLFRKEGQNVTLSCEQNLNHDAMYWYRQDPGQGLRLIYYSQIVNDFQKGDIAEGYSVSREKKESFPLTVTSAQKNPTAFYLCASSTAGAYGYTFGSGTRLTVV.

There are a few counts of this clone. The chain employs TRBV11-3 and TRBJ2-5, with 10 bases matching TRBD2. V dropped 4 bases and J dropped 2; count of bases not matched to a gene: 7. The CDR3 is 16 residues long. The V gene's germline CDR1 is SGHNT and CDR2 YENEEA. The DNA of the CDR3 is TGTGCCAGCAGCTCAATGCGACTAGCGGGTCAAGAGACCCAGTACTTC. Amino acid sequence: CASSSMRLAGQETQYF.

Within the sample, this clone is medium-sized. The chain employs TRBV9 and TRBJ2-3; 11 bases map to TRBD2. The CDR3 is 17 residues long. Germline V gene sequence: CDR1 SGDLS, CDR2 YYNGEE. V lost 4 bases, J lost 8 bases, and 15 bases stayed unmatched. The CDR3 spells CASSPDLSGGARSTQYF. CDR3 DNA sequence: TGTGCCAGCAGCCCAGACCTTAGCGGGGGGGCCCGGTCTACGCAGTATTTT. The complete variable domain, with remaining parts taken from reference TRBV9 and TRBJ2-3, reads DSGVTQTPKHLITATGQRVTLRCSPRSGDLSVYWYQQSLDQGLQFLIQYYNGEERAKGNILERFSAQQFPDLHSELNLSSLELGDSALYFCASSPDLSGGARSTQYFGPGTRLTVL.

This clone was counted a few times. The chain combines TRBV12-5 with TRBJ2-3; the match to TRBD2 covers 10 bases. Germline V lookup: CDR1 LGHNT, CDR2 FRNRAP. The CDR3 totals 14 residues. V was pared by 2 bases and J by 4 bases, with 0 bases of the junction left unmatched. This CDR3 is CASGLSGGADTQYF. CDR3 coding DNA: TGTGCTAGTGGTTTGAGCGGGGGGGCAGATACGCAGTATTTT.

By its share, this clone is large (0.1 to 1%). The rearrangement joins TRBV23-1 to TRBJ1-5; possibly TRBD1 for D (5 bases). TRBV23-1 falls under the ORF class, with uncertain function. The CDR3 runs to 21 residues. Trimming took 0 bases from V and 0 from J, leaving 24 bases between them. DNA for the CDR3: TGCGCCAGCAGTCAATCGAATCCTGACTTGCCAGGGTCTTATAGCAATCAGCCCCAGCATTTT. This encodes CASSQSNPDLPGSYSNQPQHF.

The rearrangement joins TRBV28 to TRBJ1-2; D is perhaps TRBD1 (6 bases). Trimming removed 1 base at V and 5 bases at J, with 17 bases between. This CDR3 is built from 16 residues. Looked up from germline, CDR1 is MDHEN and CDR2 is SYDVKM. CDR3 DNA: TGTGCCAGCAGTTTATTCGACAGGATGCATCGTTATGGCTACACCTTC. Translated, it gives CASSLFDRMHRYGYTF.

The chain joins TRBV7-3 to TRBJ2-7, with 8 bases fitting TRBD2. The CDR3 extends over 13 amino acids. From germline, CDR1 is SGHTA and CDR2 FQGTGA. V lost 5 bases and J lost 6; bases outside the gene matches: 6. This chain's CDR3 is CASSPSGGREQYF. The CDR3 DNA sequence: TGTGCCAGCAGCCCCTCGGGGGGGCGCGAGCAGTACTTC. Full variable domain (missing parts from reference TRBV7-3 and TRBJ2-7): GAGVSQTPSNKVTEKGKYVELRCDPISGHTALYWYRQSLGQGPEFLIYFQGTGAADDSGLPNDRFFAVRPEGSVSTLKIQRTERGDSAVYLCASSPSGGREQYFGPGTRLTVT.

Remarks on this clone: A far larger clone lies a single base away; this is likely a read error. Other DNA sequences in this specimen translate into the identical CDR3. The J gene is TRBJ2-2, the V gene TRBV7-6; 9 bases align to TRBD2. The CDR3 runs to 16 residues. V lost 5 bases to trimming and J lost 0 bases; unmatched junction nucleotides: 4. Per the germline V gene, CDR1 is SGHVS and CDR2 is FNYEAQ. CDR3: CASSLAGGPNTGELFF. The CDR3 DNA reads TGTGCCAGCAGCCTGGCGGGGGGGCCGAACACCGGGGAGCTGTTTTTT.

The rearrangement joins TRBV28 to TRBJ2-7; D remains ambiguous. Germline values: CDR1 MDHEN, CDR2 SYDVKM. This CDR3 is 14 amino acids long. Trimming left V 3 bases short and J 3 bases short, with 12 bases between. Here the CDR3 reads CASSFVGFIYEQYF. Written as DNA, the CDR3 is TGTGCCAGCAGTTTCGTTGGCTTTATCTACGAGCAGTACTTC.

The chain uses TRBV7-9 and TRBJ2-3; 11 bases line up with TRBD2. Germline trimming cut 5 bases from V and 0 bases from J; bases unmatched to any gene: 7. Germline V gene lookup returns CDR1 SEHNR and CDR2 FQNEAQ (reference sequence). This CDR3 has 17 residues. In DNA, the CDR3 is TGTGCCAGCAGCCAGGGCAGGACTAGCGGGAGCACAGATACGCAGTATTTT. Translation: CASSQGRTSGSTDTQYF.

By proportion, this clone is hyperexpanded. The chain combines TRBV5-1 with TRBJ1-2; no clear D. Looked up from germline, CDR1 is SGHRS and CDR2 is YFSETQ. The CDR3 loop spans 12 amino acids. The germline V and J ends were trimmed by 2 bases and 8 bases, with 10 bases remaining between them. CDR3 region: CASSFPPRGYTF. CDR3 sequence (DNA): TGCGCCAGCAGCTTCCCCCCGAGGGGCTACACCTTC. Full variable domain (outside the CDR3, taken from reference TRBV5-1 and TRBJ1-2): KAGVTQTPRYLIKTRGQQVTLSCSPISGHRSVSWYQQTPGQGLQFLFEYFSETQRNKGNFPGRFSGRQFSNSRSEMNVSTLELGDSALYLCASSFPPRGYTFGSGTRLTVV.

By its share, this clone is medium-sized (0.01 to 0.1%). The chain carries TRBV27 and TRBJ2-1; 12 bases are shared with TRBD1. Germline values: CDR1 MNHEY, CDR2 SMNVEV (reference sequence). J was trimmed by 7 bases and V by 4 bases; bases with no gene match: 2. The CDR3 has 14 amino acids. The CDR3 region is CASSWDRGRNEQFF. The CDR3 DNA reads as TGTGCCAGCAGTTGGGACAGGGGGCGAAATGAGCAGTTCTTC.

A word on this clone: Relative to the germline gene, one junction end is altered; a read error may explain this. V and J are TRBV6-1 and TRBJ1-2, with 8 bases identical to TRBD1. Germline V gene data show CDR1 as MNHNS and CDR2 as SASEGT. The CDR3 is made up of 18 amino acids. The CDR3 sequence is CAISEPRVRGRFSYGYTF. CDR3 DNA sequence: TGTGCCATCAGTGAGCCGCGTGTCAGGGGGCGCTTCAGCTATGGCTACACCTTC.

J is TRBJ2-3 and V is TRBV2, with 7 bases matching TRBD1. This CDR3 is built from 12 residues. Germline assignment: CDR1 SNHLY and CDR2 FYNNEI. V shed 8 bases, J shed 3 bases, and the junction held 2 bases outside the gene matches. CDR3 DNA: TGTGCCAGCGGGACAGCAACAGATACGCAGTATTTT. Protein product: CASGTATDTQYF.

By frequency in the sample, this clone is medium-sized. J is TRBJ2-2 and V is TRBV18; D remains unclear. Trimming removed 3 bases at V and 4 bases at J, with 15 bases between. CDR3 size: 16 residues. The germline CDR1 and CDR2 sequences are KGHSH and LQKENI. Here the CDR3 reads CASSPSRPLPTGELFF. The CDR3 coding sequence is TGTGCCAGCTCACCTTCAAGGCCACTACCCACCGGGGAGCTGTTTTTT.

This clone has a single count. The chain recombines TRBV27 with TRBJ2-1, with D tentatively TRBD1 (9 bases). There are 17 residues in the CDR3. The V gene's germline CDR1 is MNHEY and CDR2 SMNVEV (reference sequence). V lost 3 bases, J lost 5 bases, and 20 bases lay in between. The CDR3 DNA reads TGTGCCAGCAGTTTTCTCGGGGGGGGACAGGGCCACAATGAGCAGTTCTTC. This sequence encodes CASSFLGGGQGHNEQFF.

This clone was observed once. The chain links TRBV28 to TRBJ1-5, with D possibly TRBD1 on 5 matching bases. Germline V gene sequence: CDR1 MDHEN, CDR2 SYDVKM. The CDR3 runs to 16 residues. V was cut by 8 bases and J by 0 bases, with 17 bases left in between. CDR3 nucleotides: TGTGCCAGCGGTAGGACGGGGCTTAATAGCAATCAGCCCCAGCATTTT. Amino acid sequence: CASGRTGLNSNQPQHF.

V usage is TRBV6-4 and J usage is TRBJ2-5; no clear D. The CDR3 runs to 11 residues. Germline assignment: CDR1 MRHNA and CDR2 SNTAGT. V lost 3 bases and J lost 5, with 4 bases in between. CDR3 sequence reads: CASSEEETQYF. CDR3 bases: TGTGCCAGCAGTGAAGAGGAGACCCAGTACTTC.

This clone was seen a handful of times. The V call is TRBV11-1, the J call TRBJ1-6; 7 bases map to TRBD1. The trim removed 4 bases at V and 7 bases at J, leaving 7 bases unmatched. Germline V gene sequence: CDR1 SGHAT, CDR2 FQDESV (reference sequence). The CDR3 covers 15 residues. DNA for the CDR3: TGTGCCAGCAGCTCTGGGACAGCTAGCAATTCACCCCTCCACTTT. Its translation: CASSSGTASNSPLHF. Looking up the rest from reference TRBV11-1 and TRBJ1-6 gives the full variable domain: EAEVAQSPRYKITEKSQAVAFWCDPISGHATLYWYRQILGQGPELLVQFQDESVVDDSQLPKDRFSAERLKGVDSTLKIQPAELGDSAMYLCASSSGTASNSPLHFGNGTRLTVT.

The CDR3 spells CASKRVTDTQYF. The CDR3 nucleotides read TGTGCCTCGAAGCGGGTCACAGATACGCAGTATTTT. The rearrangement links TRBV30 to TRBJ2-3, with D possibly matching TRBD2 (6 bases). CDR1 is GTSNPN, CDR2 SVGIG, per germline (reference sequence). This CDR3 is built from 12 residues. The V and J ends lost 7 bases and 2 bases respectively, with 10 bases between them.

This clone has just a few counts. The chain carries TRBV7-6 and TRBJ2-3; 11 bases align to TRBD2. With V trimmed by 4 bases and J by 5 bases, 5 bases remained unmatched. Germline CDR1 SGHVS, CDR2 FNYEAQ. There are 15 residues in the CDR3. CDR3 sequence reads: CASSWTSGSGDTQYF. CDR3 coding DNA: TGTGCCAGCAGCTGGACTAGCGGGTCAGGAGATACGCAGTATTTT.